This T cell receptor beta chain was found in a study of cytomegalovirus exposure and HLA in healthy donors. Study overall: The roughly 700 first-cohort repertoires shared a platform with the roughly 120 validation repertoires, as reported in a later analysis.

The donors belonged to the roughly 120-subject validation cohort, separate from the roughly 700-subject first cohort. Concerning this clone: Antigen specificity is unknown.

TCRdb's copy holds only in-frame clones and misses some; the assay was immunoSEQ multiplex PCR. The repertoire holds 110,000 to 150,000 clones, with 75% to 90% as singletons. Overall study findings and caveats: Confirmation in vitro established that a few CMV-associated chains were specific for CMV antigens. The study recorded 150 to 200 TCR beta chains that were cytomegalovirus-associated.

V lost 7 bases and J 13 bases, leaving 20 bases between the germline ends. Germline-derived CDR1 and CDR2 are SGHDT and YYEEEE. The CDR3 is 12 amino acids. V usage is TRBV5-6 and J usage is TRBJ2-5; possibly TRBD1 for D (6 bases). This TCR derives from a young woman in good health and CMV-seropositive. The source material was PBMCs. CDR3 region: CASEKQGHSMYF. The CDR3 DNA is TGTGCCAGCGAGAAACAGGGCCACAGTATGTACTTC.